Shown below are 11 T cell receptor beta chains from a single sample sequenced in a study of blood T cell repertoires in COVID-19 (dated by TCRdb to 2019 to 2021). Libraries were prepared through the immunoSEQ multiplex PCR assay. TCRdb retrieved this table from immuneACCESS and kept in-frame rearrangements only. Not all clones are present; in checked studies, unresolved V genes account for under half, and no reason is known for the remainder. The sample includes around 130,000 clones, with 84% observed a single time. Clones ranked in the top ten supply 2% to 2.5% of the sample. Input material: PBMCs or T cells enriched from blood (not recorded which). The receptors were gathered from a man in his forties with acute COVID-19.

J is TRBJ1-3 and V is TRBV5-1; D unresolved. Germline CDR1 reads SGHRS; CDR2 reads YFSETQ. V was shortened by 3 bases and J by 0 bases, with 10 bases between the two germline ends. This CDR3 comprises 15 residues. The CDR3, as DNA: TGCGCCAGCAGCTCAGGTTCCCGCTCTGGAAACACCATATATTTT. It yields the protein CASSSGSRSGNTIYF.

The gene calls are TRBV18 and TRBJ2-7; 10 bases align to TRBD2. This CDR3 region has 15 residues. The germline gives CDR1 KGHSH, CDR2 LQKENI. V lost 3 bases to trimming and J lost 6 bases; unmatched junction nucleotides: 8. CDR3 amino acids: CASSPLAGDGGEQYF. Here the CDR3 DNA reads TGTGCCAGCTCACCCCTAGCGGGAGACGGGGGCGAGCAGTACTTC.

This rearrangement joins TRBV7-9 to TRBJ2-2; 7 bases are shared with TRBD1. This CDR3 is built from 16 residues. The V gene end was trimmed by 4 bases and the J gene end by 0 bases; junction bases not matched to a gene: 5. Germline lookup yields CDR1 SEHNR and CDR2 FQNEAQ (reference sequence). The chain's CDR3 is CASSSRDRSNTGELFF. The CDR3 DNA is TGTGCCAGCAGCTCCCGGGACAGATCGAACACCGGGGAGCTGTTTTTT.

This clone was seen a single time. The rearrangement uses TRBV18 and TRBJ2-7; D is ambiguous. V was cut by 2 bases and J by 0 bases, with 11 bases left in between. The germline V gene encodes CDR1 KGHSH and CDR2 LQKENI. This CDR3 is 15 amino acids long. The CDR3 reads CASSPASEASYEQYF. The CDR3 DNA reads as TGTGCCAGCTCACCAGCCTCCGAGGCCTCCTACGAGCAGTACTTC.

This chain joins TRBV19 and TRBJ2-1; TRBD2 is a possible D gene (6 bases). Between the trimmed V and J ends, which lost 2 bases and 3 bases, there was a span of 8 bases. Germline V gene lookup returns CDR1 LNHDA and CDR2 SQIVND (reference sequence). This CDR3 contains 14 residues. CDR3 in DNA: TGTGCCAGTAGTATACAGGGACTCTACAATGAGCAGTTCTTC. It encodes CASSIQGLYNEQFF.

The V call is TRBV2, the J call TRBJ1-4; a weak D match, TRBD1 (5 bases). This CDR3 spans 13 amino acids. V was cut by 8 bases and J by 0 bases, with 7 bases left in between. The V gene's germline CDR1 is SNHLY and CDR2 FYNNEI. This CDR3 is CASLQATNEKLFF. The DNA of the CDR3 is TGTGCCAGCCTACAGGCAACTAATGAAAAACTGTTTTTT.

This clone showed up just once. V gene TRBV24-1 combines with J gene TRBJ2-1; possibly TRBD2 for D (6 bases). Germline V gene data show CDR1 as KGHDR and CDR2 as SFDVKD. V shed 3 bases and J shed 3 bases, with 11 bases lying between them. This CDR3 spans 15 amino acids. The CDR3 nucleotides read TGTGCCACCAGTGATATCCAGGACTACTACAATGAGCAGTTCTTC. The encoded protein is CATSDIQDYYNEQFF.

To note about this clone: The sample contains more than one DNA sequence encoding this CDR3. The chain joins TRBV6-4 to TRBJ2-3; 11 nucleotides line up with TRBD1. The CDR3 loop spans 14 amino acids. Trimming cost V 4 bases and J 4 bases; bases outside gene matches: 1. Germline loops: CDR1 MRHNA, CDR2 SNTAGT. Here the CDR3 reads CASSGTGGADTQYF. CDR3 nucleotides: TGTGCCAGCAGTGGGACAGGGGGCGCAGATACGCAGTATTTT.

As to this clone: The junction departs from germline at one end; a sequencing error may be responsible. This chain uses TRBV7-7 with TRBJ2-1; the match to TRBD2 covers 14 bases. Germline lookup yields CDR1 SSHAT and CDR2 FNYEAQ (reference sequence). The CDR3 sequence is 15 residues long. CDR3 sequence (DNA): TGTGCTAGCAGCCAAGGGACTAGCGGGAGCAATGAGCAGTTCTTC. Its protein is CASSQGTSGSNEQFF.

The chain is built from TRBV28 and TRBJ1-2; possible D gene TRBD1, 5 bases. Germline V CDR1 and CDR2: MDHEN, SYDVKM. The CDR3 covers 16 residues. V lost 6 bases and J lost 0, with 17 bases in between. The CDR3, as DNA: TGTGCCAGCAGCAGTCCTGGGGCAGACCCTAACTATGGCTACACCTTC. This codes for CASSSPGADPNYGYTF.

This clone was seen a few times. The gene calls are TRBV18 and TRBJ1-4, with 11 positions matching TRBD1. The V gene end was trimmed by 3 bases and the J gene end by 7 bases; junction bases not matched to a gene: 10. Per the germline V gene, CDR1 is KGHSH and CDR2 is LQKENI. The CDR3 runs 17 residues. The CDR3 region has the DNA TGTGCCAGCTCACCTTCCGGGACAGGGGGACGAGGTGAAAAACTGTTTTTT. Its translation: CASSPSGTGGRGEKLFF. The entire variable domain, with the rest obtained from reference TRBV18 and TRBJ1-4, is as follows: NAGVMQNPRHLVRRRGQEARLRCSPMKGHSHVYWYRQLPEEGLKFMVYLQKENIIDESGMPKERFSAEFPKEGPSILRIQQVVRGDSAAYFCASSPSGTGGRGEKLFFGSGTQLSVL.